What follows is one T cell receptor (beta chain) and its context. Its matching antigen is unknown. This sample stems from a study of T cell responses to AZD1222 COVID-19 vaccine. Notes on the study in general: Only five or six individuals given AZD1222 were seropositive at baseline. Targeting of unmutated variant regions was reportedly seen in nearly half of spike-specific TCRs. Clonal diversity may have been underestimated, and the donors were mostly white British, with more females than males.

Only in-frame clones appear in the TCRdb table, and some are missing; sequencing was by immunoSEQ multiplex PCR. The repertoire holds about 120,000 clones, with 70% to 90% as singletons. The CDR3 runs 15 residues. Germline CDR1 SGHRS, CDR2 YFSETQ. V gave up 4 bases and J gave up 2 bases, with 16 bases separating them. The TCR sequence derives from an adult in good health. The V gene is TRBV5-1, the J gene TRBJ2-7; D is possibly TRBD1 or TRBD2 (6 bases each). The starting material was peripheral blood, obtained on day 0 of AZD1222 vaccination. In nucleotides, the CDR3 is TGCGCCAGCAGCCCCTTAGGGGGGCAAACCTACGAGCAGTACTTC. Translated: CASSPLGGQTYEQYF.